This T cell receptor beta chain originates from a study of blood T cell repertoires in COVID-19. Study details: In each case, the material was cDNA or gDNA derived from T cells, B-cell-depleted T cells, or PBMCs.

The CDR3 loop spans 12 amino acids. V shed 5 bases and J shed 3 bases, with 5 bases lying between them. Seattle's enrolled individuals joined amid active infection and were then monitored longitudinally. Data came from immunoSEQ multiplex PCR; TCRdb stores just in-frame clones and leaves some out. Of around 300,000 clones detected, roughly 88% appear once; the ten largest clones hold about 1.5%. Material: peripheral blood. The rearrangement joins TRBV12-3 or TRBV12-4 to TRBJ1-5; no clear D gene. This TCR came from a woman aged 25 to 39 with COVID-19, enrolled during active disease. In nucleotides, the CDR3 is TGTGCCAGCAGTAGAGACAATCAGCCCCAGCATTTT. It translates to CASSRDNQPQHF.